This T cell receptor beta chain was identified in a study of ipilimumab plus nivolumab after autologous stem cell transplantation. The V end lost 9 bases, the J end lost 4 bases, and 16 bases lay between the germline ends. Germline assignment: CDR1 LNHDA and CDR2 SQIVND (reference sequence). The CDR3 loop spans 14 amino acids. Here immunoSEQ multiplex PCR was the method, and the copy in TCRdb shows in-frame clones only, minus some. The sample consists of about 13,000 clones, around 73% of them appearing once. Starting 14 to 28 days after autologous transplant, ipilimumab 1 mg/kg was given. The origin of this receptor is a male donor with diffuse large B-cell lymphoma. This material consisted of PBMCs, taken in a trial of ipilimumab plus nivolumab as post-transplant consolidation. V is TRBV19 and J is TRBJ1-5; D remains ambiguous. The CDR3 sequence is CASSRAEGNQPQHF. CDR3 bases: TGTGCCAGCTCCCGCGCGGAAGGAAATCAGCCCCAGCATTTT.